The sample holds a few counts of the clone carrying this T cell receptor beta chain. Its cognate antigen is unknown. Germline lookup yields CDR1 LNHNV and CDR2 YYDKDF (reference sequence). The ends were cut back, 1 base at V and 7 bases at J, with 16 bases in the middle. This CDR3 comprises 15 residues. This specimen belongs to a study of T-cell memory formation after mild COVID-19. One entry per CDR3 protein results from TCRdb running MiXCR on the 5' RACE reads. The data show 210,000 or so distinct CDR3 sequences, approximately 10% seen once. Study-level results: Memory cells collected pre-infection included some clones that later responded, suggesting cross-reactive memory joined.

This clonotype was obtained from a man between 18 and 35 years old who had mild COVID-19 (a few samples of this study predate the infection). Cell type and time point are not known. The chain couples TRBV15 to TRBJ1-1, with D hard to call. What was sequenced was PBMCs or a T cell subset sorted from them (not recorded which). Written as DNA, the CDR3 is TGTGCCACCAGCAGAGCGGTTGGAGGGAAGGTTGAAGCTTTCTTT. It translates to CATSRAVGGKVEAFF.